The sequence of this TCR beta chain was determined in a study of blood T cell repertoires in COVID-19. The junction had 7 bases not matched to a gene; V was cut back by 3 bases and J by 2 bases. The CDR3 loop spans 16 amino acids. CDR1 is SGHNT and CDR2 is YYREEE in the germline V gene (reference sequence). Sequenced by immunoSEQ multiplex PCR; TCRdb stores in-frame clones only, minus some. The sample yields about 320,000 clones, around 84% seen once. The sequenced sample was PBMCs or T cells enriched from blood (not recorded which). The source of this sequence is a woman in her twenties or thirties who had been exposed to COVID-19. The V and J genes are TRBV5-4 and TRBJ2-1, with 8 bases lining up with TRBD2. The CDR3 sequence: CASSWSGTRTYNEQFF. CDR3 nucleotides: TGTGCCAGCAGCTGGTCCGGGACTAGAACCTACAATGAGCAGTTCTTC.